This is a list of T cell receptor beta chains from one sample in a study of identical twins. TCRdb re-derived calls from the 5' RACE reads in MiXCR, one entry per CDR3 protein. The sample shows roughly 1,500,000 distinct CDR3 sequences, more than 30% of them seen only once. The sample consisted of cord blood. The receptors originated from a newborn girl in good health. Each CDR3 is given without its conserved first and last residue.

V,J,CDR3
TRBV10-2,TRBJ1-2,ASSENLGQGDNYGYT
TRBV29-1,TRBJ1-1,SVAHVQKNTEAF
TRBV20-1,TRBJ2-5,SASQTSGRETQY
TRBV24-1,TRBJ2-3,ATSAGLPTDTQY
TRBV23-1,TRBJ2-5,ASSQSRLTSWETQY
TRBV5-1,TRBJ1-1,ASSFPGGKAF
TRBV6-5,TRBJ1-2,ASGETGTNYGYT
TRBV20-1,TRBJ2-7,SARFASAQSSYEQY
TRBV2,TRBJ1-5,ASKLGEGNQPQH
TRBV20-1,TRBJ2-5,SARGPTAKEAQY
TRBV3-1,TRBJ2-5,ASSQTEETQY
TRBV7-7,TRBJ2-1,ASSSDLSSYNEQF
TRBV10-3,TRBJ1-2,AISEWGAGVYGYT
TRBV4-2,TRBJ2-2,ASSQDHPWEGHTGELF
TRBV4-1,TRBJ2-1,ASSQYNGQF
TRBV10-3,TRBJ2-1,AIRDYNEQF
TRBV6-5,TRBJ2-7,ASSYSRDSTHEQY
TRBV6-6,TRBJ2-7,ASSSGAPPYEQY
TRBV3-1,TRBJ2-7,ASSQDSLAGVDEQY
TRBV18,TRBJ2-7,ASSPGQGSGYEQY
TRBV20-1,TRBJ2-5,SARSRETQETQY
TRBV7-8,.,ASSLSARCEQY
TRBV6-1,TRBJ1-4,ASSRTGGQNTNEKLF
TRBV20-1,TRBJ2-7,SARGTLFAAYEQY
TRBV19,TRBJ1-2,ASRSTELGYGYT
TRBV6-6,TRBJ2-1,ASSPGLAGRQF
TRBV28,TRBJ1-4,ASTPGQNNEKLF
TRBV12-3/TRBV12-4,TRBJ2-7,ASSLSRTIVGEQY
TRBV11-2,TRBJ2-2,ASSLRRGPGVTGELF
TRBV24-1,TRBJ2-1,ATSDPSGREGYEQF
TRBV5-1,TRBJ1-1,ASSLSAGNTEAF
TRBV9,TRBJ1-1,ASSVVLEGARAF
TRBV5-1,TRBJ1-2,ASSLNLQDGYT
TRBV5-1,TRBJ2-7,ASSQGLVTYNEQY
TRBV28,TRBJ2-7,ATQDRGYEQY
TRBV7-6,TRBJ1-5,ASSLNTGPNQPQH
TRBV5-1,TRBJ2-3,ASSLGPATGPNTDTQY
TRBV29-1,TRBJ2-3,SEWGNPVDTQY
TRBV20-1,.,SARGDGIYEQY
TRBV20-1,TRBJ2-3,SAGTSGRSLRTDTQY
TRBV19,TRBJ2-5,ASSMSGGSYNEQY
TRBV7-9,TRBJ2-1,ASSSRRSNEQF
TRBV6-6,TRBJ2-2,ASSSRDRGRTGELF
TRBV7-2,TRBJ2-5,ASSLRLSSGGEQTQY